This T cell receptor (beta chain) was sequenced during a study of blood T cells in healthy people across ages. Study observations and caveats: There were more naive CD4+ cells and higher diversity in long-lived donors than in aged donors.

Each donor had 8 to 10 milliliters of peripheral blood drawn. Per sample, a minimum of 6 million PBMCs were isolated. Germline V gene sequence: CDR1 SGHTA, CDR2 FQGNSA. CDR3 length equals 14 residues. This clonotype was seen only once. Antigen unknown. The second PCR ran about 6 to 11 cycles with a sample-barcoded 5' primer and J-beta primers. Per sample, CDR3-containing paired-end reads numbered at least 2.5 million. TCRdb recomputed calls from the 5' RACE reads with MiXCR, one row per CDR3 protein. This table holds about 970,000 distinct CDR3 sequences, 45% to 60% found once. The sequenced sample was blood. This sequence originates from an older woman in good health. This chain connects TRBV7-2 to TRBJ2-5, with 9 bases aligning to TRBD1. The closer fit of TRBJ2-7 to the DNA end suggests the J call may be wrong. CDR3 in DNA: TGTGCCAGCAGCGTCGGGACAGGGAACCTCGAGCAGTACTTC. This sequence encodes CASSVGTGNLEQYF.